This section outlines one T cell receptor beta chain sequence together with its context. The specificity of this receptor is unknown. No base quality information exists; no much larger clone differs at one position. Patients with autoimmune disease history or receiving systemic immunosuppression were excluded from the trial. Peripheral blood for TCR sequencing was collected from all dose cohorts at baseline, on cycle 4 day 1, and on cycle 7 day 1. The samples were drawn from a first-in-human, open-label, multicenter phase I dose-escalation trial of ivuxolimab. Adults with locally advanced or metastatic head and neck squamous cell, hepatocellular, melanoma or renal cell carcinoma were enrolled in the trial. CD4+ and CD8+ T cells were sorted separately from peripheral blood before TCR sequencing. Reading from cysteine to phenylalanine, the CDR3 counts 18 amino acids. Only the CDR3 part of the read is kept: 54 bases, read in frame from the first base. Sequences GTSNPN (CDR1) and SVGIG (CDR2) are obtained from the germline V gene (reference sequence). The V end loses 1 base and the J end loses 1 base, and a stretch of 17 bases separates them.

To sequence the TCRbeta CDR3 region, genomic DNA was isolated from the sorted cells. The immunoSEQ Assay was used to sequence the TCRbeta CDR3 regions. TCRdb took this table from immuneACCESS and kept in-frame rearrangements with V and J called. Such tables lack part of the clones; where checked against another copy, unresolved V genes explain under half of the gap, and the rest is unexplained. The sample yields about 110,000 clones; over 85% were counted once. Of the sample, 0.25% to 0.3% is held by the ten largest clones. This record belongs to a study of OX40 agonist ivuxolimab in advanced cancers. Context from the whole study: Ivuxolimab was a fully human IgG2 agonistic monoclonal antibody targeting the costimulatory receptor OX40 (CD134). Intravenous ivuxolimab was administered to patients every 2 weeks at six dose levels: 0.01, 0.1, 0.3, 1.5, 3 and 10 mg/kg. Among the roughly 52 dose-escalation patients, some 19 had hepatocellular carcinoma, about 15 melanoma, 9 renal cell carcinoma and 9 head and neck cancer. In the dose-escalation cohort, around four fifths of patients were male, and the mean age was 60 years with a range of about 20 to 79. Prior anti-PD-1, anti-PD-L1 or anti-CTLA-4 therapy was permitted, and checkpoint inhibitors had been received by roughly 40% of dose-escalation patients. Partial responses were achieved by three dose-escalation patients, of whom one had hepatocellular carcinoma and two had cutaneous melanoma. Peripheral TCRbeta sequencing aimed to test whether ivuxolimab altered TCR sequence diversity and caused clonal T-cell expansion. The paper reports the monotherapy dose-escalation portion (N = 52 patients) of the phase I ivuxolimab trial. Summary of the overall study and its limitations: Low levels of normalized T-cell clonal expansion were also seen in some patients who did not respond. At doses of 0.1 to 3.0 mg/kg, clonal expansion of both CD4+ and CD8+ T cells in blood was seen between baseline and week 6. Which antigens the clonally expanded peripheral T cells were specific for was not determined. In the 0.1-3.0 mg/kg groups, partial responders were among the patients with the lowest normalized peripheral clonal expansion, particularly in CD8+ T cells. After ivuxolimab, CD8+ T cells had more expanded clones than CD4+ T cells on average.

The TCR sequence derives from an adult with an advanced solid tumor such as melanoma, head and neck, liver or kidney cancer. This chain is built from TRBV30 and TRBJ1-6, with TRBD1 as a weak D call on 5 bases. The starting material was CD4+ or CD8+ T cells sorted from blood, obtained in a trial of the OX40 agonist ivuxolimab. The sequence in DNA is TGTGCCTGGAGTGCACAGGCCCAAGGGTGGTCCTATAATTCACCCCTCCACTTT. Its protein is CAWSAQAQGWSYNSPLHF. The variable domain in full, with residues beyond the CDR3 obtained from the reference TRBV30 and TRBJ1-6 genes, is SQTIHQWPATLVQPVGSPLSLECTVEGTSNPNLYWYRQAAGRGLQLLFYSVGIGQISSEVPQNLSASRPQDRQFILSSKKLLLSDSGFYLCAWSAQAQGWSYNSPLHFGNGTRLTVT.